A single sample gave rise to the 15 T cell receptor beta chains below, sequenced in a study of CD8 T cells in Susac syndrome. An amount of RNA that ranged from 0.5 to 1 ug was reverse transcribed with random hexamers. TCRdb processed the immunoSEQ multiplex PCR reads anew with MiXCR; each CDR3 protein has one entry. The sample includes more than 150,000 distinct CDR3 sequences, around 95% of them seen just once. The sample comprised CD8+ T cells from PBMCs. Every receptor here comes from a human donor with multiple sclerosis.

CDR3 DNA sequence: TGCAGCGTTGAAGATCACGGGATCCTGGGAGGCTACACCTTC. It encodes CSVEDHGILGGYTF. The genes are TRBV29-1 and TRBJ1-2; D unclear. The CDR3 consists of 14 residues. Germline CDR1 reads SQVTM; CDR2 reads ANQGSEA. Between the trimmed V and J ends, which lost 0 bases and 8 bases, there was a span of 16 bases. Together with reference TRBV29-1 and TRBJ1-2, the CDR3 gives the full variable domain: SAVISQKPSRDICQRGTSLTIQCQVDSQVTMMFWYRQQPGQSLTLIATANQGSEATYESGFVIDKFPISRPNLTFSTLTVSNMSPEDSSIYLCSVEDHGILGGYTFGSGTRLTVV.

The chain employs TRBV23-1 and TRBJ2-7; perhaps D is TRBD1 or TRBD2 (5 bases each). TRBV23-1 falls under the ORF class, with uncertain function. Trimming removed 0 bases from V and 2 bases from J, with 17 bases in between. The CDR3 is 17 amino acids. The CDR3 DNA is TGCGCCAGCAGTCAATCGAGGCAGGGAGAACCAACCTACGAGCAGTACGTC. Its translation is CASSQSRQGEPTYEQYV.

The V and J genes are TRBV5-4 and TRBJ2-5, with D possibly TRBD2 on 6 matching bases. This CDR3 contains 13 residues. The V end lost 6 bases, the J end lost 4 bases, and 13 bases lay between the germline ends. Germline V gene sequence: CDR1 SGHNT, CDR2 YYREEE (reference sequence). The CDR3 region is CASTYGGGETQYF. CDR3 nucleotide sequence: TGTGCCAGCACCTACGGGGGAGGAGAGACCCAGTACTTC.

In nucleotides, the CDR3 is TGTGCCAGCAGTTTCAGAAGGGAGACCTACGAGCAGTACTTC. Amino acids: CASSFRRETYEQYF. This chain links TRBV27 with TRBJ2-7; D is perhaps TRBD2 (5 bases). Per the germline V gene, CDR1 is MNHEY and CDR2 is SMNVEV (reference sequence). The CDR3 length is 14 residues. Trimming took off 3 bases at V and 2 bases at J, with 11 bases between the two ends.

The chain has TRBV29-1 and TRBJ1-1; D call uncertain. The V end lost 2 bases, the J end lost 7 bases, and 8 bases lay between the germline ends. There are 11 residues in the CDR3. Germline CDR1 reads SQVTM; CDR2 reads ANQGSEA. DNA for the CDR3: TGCAGCGTTGAACGCCGGGGTGAAGCTTTCTTT. Translation: CSVERRGEAFF.

V is TRBV2 and J is TRBJ1-1, with D perhaps TRBD1 (6 bases). Germline V gene data show CDR1 as SNHLY and CDR2 as FYNNEI. The CDR3 is made up of 14 amino acids. V lost 4 bases, J lost 1 base, and 10 bases lay in between. The CDR3, as DNA: TGTGCCAGCAGTGGAGCAGGGGCGAACACTGAAGCTTTCTTT. Protein sequence: CASSGAGANTEAFF.

The chain joins TRBV12-3 or TRBV12-4 to TRBJ1-5, with a weak D call TRBD1 (6 bases). Trimming stripped 5 bases from V and 6 bases from J, with 14 bases between. The CDR3 runs 14 residues. CDR3 sequence reads: CASSTGGEGQPQHF. The DNA for the CDR3 is TGTGCCAGCAGTACTGGGGGCGAGGGTCAGCCCCAGCATTTT.

The V call is TRBV19, the J call TRBJ1-1; a possible D gene is TRBD1 (5 bases). Per the germline V gene, CDR1 is LNHDA and CDR2 is SQIVND (reference sequence). Trimming stripped 3 bases from V and 1 base from J, with 9 bases between. There are 14 residues in the CDR3. CDR3 coding DNA: TGTGCCAGTAGTATGGGGCCGGGGAACACTGAAGCTTTCTTT. This codes for CASSMGPGNTEAFF.

This chain uses TRBV5-1 with TRBJ1-6; D is perhaps TRBD1 (6 bases). Germline values: CDR1 SGHRS, CDR2 YFSETQ. The CDR3 length is 14 residues. V shed 0 bases and J shed 10 bases, with 11 bases lying between them. The CDR3 region has the DNA TGCGCCAGCAGCTTGGAACAGGGCAGCTCACCCCTCCACTTT. Protein: CASSLEQGSSPLHF.

V and J are TRBV29-1 and TRBJ2-1, with TRBD2 identical over 10 bases. CDR1 and CDR2 (germline): SQVTM, ANQGSEA. The ends lost 7 bases at V and 5 bases at J; junction bases unmatched: 5. The CDR3 is made up of 13 amino acids. This CDR3 is CSAGTSVDNEQFF. CDR3 DNA: TGCAGCGCCGGGACTAGCGTTGACAATGAGCAGTTCTTC.

The CDR3 DNA sequence: TGTGCCAGCAGTGGGACAGGACGGCCCGGGGAGCTGTTTTTT. This encodes CASSGTGRPGELFF. The rearrangement joins TRBV2 to TRBJ2-2, with 7 nucleotides matching TRBD1. CDR1 SNHLY and CDR2 FYNNEI come from the germline V gene. V gave up 4 bases and J gave up 6 bases; unmatched junction bases: 5. This CDR3 has 14 residues.

V is TRBV4-2 and J is TRBJ2-1; no reliable D call. V dropped 0 bases and J dropped 6 bases, with 6 bases sitting between them. This CDR3 has 13 residues. CDR1 is LGHNA, CDR2 YNFKEQ, per germline. CDR3 DNA: TGTGCCAGCAGCCAAGATCGAATCAATGAGCAGTTCTTC. Its protein product is CASSQDRINEQFF.

This clonotype has a single count. The rearrangement uses TRBV9 and TRBJ2-1; 8 nucleotides line up with TRBD1. Germline CDR1 reads SGDLS; CDR2 reads YYNGEE. The V segment lost 0 bases and the J segment 7 bases; nucleotides outside the gene matches: 6. CDR3 size: 15 residues. As DNA, the CDR3 is TGTGCCAGCAGCGTAGTCACAGGGGGAAGGAATGAGCAGTTCTTC. It yields the protein CASSVVTGGRNEQFF. Together with reference TRBV9 and TRBJ2-1, the CDR3 gives the full variable domain: DSGVTQTPKHLITATGQRVTLRCSPRSGDLSVYWYQQSLDQGLQFLIQYYNGEERAKGNILERFSAQQFPDLHSELNLSSLELGDSALYFCASSVVTGGRNEQFFGPGTRLTVL.

The rearrangement links TRBV25-1 to TRBJ1-1, with D hard to call. V lost 1 base, J lost 4 bases, and 16 bases lay in between. This CDR3 contains 16 residues. Germline CDR1 MGHDK, CDR2 SYGVNS. The DNA of the CDR3 is TGTGCCAGCAGTGAATGGGTTACAGAGCTTCCCACTGAAGCTTTCTTT. Encoded protein: CASSEWVTELPTEAFF.

The chain uses TRBV7-9 and TRBJ2-7; possibly TRBD1 or TRBD2 for D (5 bases each). V shed 4 bases and J shed 1 base, with 17 bases lying between them. The CDR3 is 16 amino acids. CDR1 SEHNR and CDR2 FQNEAQ come from the germline V gene (reference sequence). This CDR3 is CASSSGIGALSYEQYV. CDR3 in DNA: TGTGCCAGCAGCTCCGGAATCGGGGCTTTGTCCTACGAGCAGTACGTC.